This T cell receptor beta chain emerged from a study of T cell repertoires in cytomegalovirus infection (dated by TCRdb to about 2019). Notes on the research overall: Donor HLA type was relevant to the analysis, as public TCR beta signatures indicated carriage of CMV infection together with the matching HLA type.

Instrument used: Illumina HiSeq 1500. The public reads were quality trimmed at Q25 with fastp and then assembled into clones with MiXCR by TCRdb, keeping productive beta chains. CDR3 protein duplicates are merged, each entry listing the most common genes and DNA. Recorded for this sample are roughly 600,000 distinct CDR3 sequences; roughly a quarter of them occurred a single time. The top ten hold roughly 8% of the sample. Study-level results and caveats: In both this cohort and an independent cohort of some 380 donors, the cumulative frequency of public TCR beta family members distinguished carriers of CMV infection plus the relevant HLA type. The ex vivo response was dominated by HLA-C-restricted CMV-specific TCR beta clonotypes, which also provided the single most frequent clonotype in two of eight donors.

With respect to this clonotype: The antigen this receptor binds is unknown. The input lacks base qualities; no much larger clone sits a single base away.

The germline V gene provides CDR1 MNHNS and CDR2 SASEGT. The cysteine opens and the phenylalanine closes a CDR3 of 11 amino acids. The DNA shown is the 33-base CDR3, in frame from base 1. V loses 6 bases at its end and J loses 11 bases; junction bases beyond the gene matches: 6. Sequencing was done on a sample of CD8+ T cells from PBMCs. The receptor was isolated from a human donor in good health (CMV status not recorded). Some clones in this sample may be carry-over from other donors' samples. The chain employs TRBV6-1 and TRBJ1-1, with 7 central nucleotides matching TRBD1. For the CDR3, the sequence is CASSSGTAAFF. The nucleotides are TGTGCCAGCAGCTCCGGGACAGCGGCTTTCTTT.